This entry lists 11 T cell receptor beta chains sequenced from one sample in a study of early T cells in non-severe SARS-CoV-2 infection. TCRdb itself ran the 5' RACE reads through MiXCR, one entry per CDR3 protein. The sample lists some 98,000 distinct CDR3 sequences; 9.5% to 12% were seen once. Input material: whole blood. The receptors here all came from an adult who was a healthcare worker with PCR-confirmed SARS-CoV-2 infection or an uninfected control (not recorded which).

This clonotype has a count of ten or more. The V call is TRBV7-2, the J call TRBJ2-5, with 10 bases matching TRBD2. J gave up 5 bases and V 5 bases, and 8 bases lay outside the gene matches. This CDR3 has 15 residues. Germline CDR1 reads SGHTA; CDR2 reads FQGNSA. CDR3 amino acids: CASSQSGRASETQYF. As DNA, the CDR3 is TGTGCCAGCAGCCAAAGCGGGAGGGCCAGTGAGACCCAGTACTTC.

This clonotype was found a few times. The V call is TRBV6-5, the J call TRBJ1-1; no firm D call. V lost 0 bases and J lost 2, with 10 bases in between. Germline lookup yields CDR1 MNHEY and CDR2 SVGAGI. CDR3 length: 15 residues. CDR3 sequence reads: CASSYSSDGNTEAFF. The CDR3 DNA follows: TGTGCCAGCAGTTACTCGTCCGACGGTAACACTGAAGCTTTCTTT.

This clonotype showed up just a few times. The DNA of the CDR3 is TGTGCCAGCAGTTTTCGTGGGGCTAGCACAGATACGCAGTATTTT. Translated, it gives CASSFRGASTDTQYF. This chain joins TRBV28 and TRBJ2-3, with D perhaps TRBD1 (5 bases). Trimming took off 3 bases at V and 0 bases at J, with 10 bases between the two ends. Germline assignment: CDR1 MDHEN and CDR2 SYDVKM. There are 15 residues in the CDR3.

This chain connects TRBV29-1 to TRBJ2-7; 8 bases are shared with TRBD2. Germline assignment: CDR1 SQVTM and CDR2 ANQGSEA. Trimming at V came to 4 bases and at J to 6 bases, leaving 8 bases not matched to a gene. This CDR3 is built from 13 residues. CDR3 DNA sequence: TGCAGCGTTGCCAGCGGGAGCTCGGGCGAGCAGTACTTC. Amino acids: CSVASGSSGEQYF.

This clonotype was picked up many times. This chain uses TRBV10-1 with TRBJ2-3; 9 bases fit TRBD2. CDR1 WNHNN and CDR2 SYGVQD come from the germline V gene (reference sequence). The CDR3 is made up of 15 amino acids. J lost 1 base, V lost 4 bases, and 3 bases had no gene match. The CDR3 protein is CASSGGGRGTDTQYF. CDR3 DNA: TGCGCCAGCAGTGGAGGCGGGAGGGGCACAGATACGCAGTATTTT.

The chain uses TRBV12-3 or TRBV12-4 and TRBJ1-4; D is unclear. V lost 6 bases, J lost 4 bases, and 12 bases lay in between. This CDR3 spans 14 amino acids. The DNA of the CDR3 is TGTGCCAGCAGCCTTACCTCCGGTAATGAAAAACTGTTTTTT. Residues: CASSLTSGNEKLFF.

This sequence joins TRBV6-6 and TRBJ2-2; perhaps TRBD2 as D (5 bases). Germline V gene sequence: CDR1 MNHNY, CDR2 SVGAGI (reference sequence). V lost 7 bases and J lost 7, with 10 bases in between. The CDR3 covers 12 residues. The CDR3 protein is CASKRANGELFF. CDR3 nucleotides: TGTGCCAGCAAGAGGGCTAACGGGGAGCTGTTTTTT.

The V call is TRBV2, the J call TRBJ1-5; no clear D gene. The germline V gene has CDR1 SNHLY and CDR2 FYNNEI. This CDR3 region has 15 residues. V was trimmed by 4 bases and J by 3 bases, leaving 13 bases between them. The CDR3 is CASSVQAAPNQPQHF. CDR3 bases: TGTGCCAGCAGTGTTCAGGCAGCACCCAATCAGCCCCAGCATTTT.

This sequence joins TRBV14 and TRBJ1-2; TRBD1 agrees at 10 bases. V lost 3 bases to trimming and J lost 9 bases; unmatched junction nucleotides: 10. Germline-derived CDR1 and CDR2 are SGHDN and FVKESK. CDR3 length: 15 amino acids. The CDR3 bases are TGTGCCAGCAGCCATAGGGACAGGGGTCCTCGGAGCTACACCTTC. Its translation is CASSHRDRGPRSYTF.

This clonotype was detected a few times. This rearrangement joins TRBV18 to TRBJ2-3, with a weak D call TRBD2 (7 bases). Per germline, CDR1 KGHSH and CDR2 LQKENI. The CDR3 covers 16 residues. V lost 2 bases and J 5 bases, leaving 17 bases between the germline ends. This CDR3 is CASSPVTGSSGDTQYF. In DNA, the CDR3 is TGTGCCAGCTCACCAGTGACAGGCTCTAGCGGAGATACGCAGTATTTT.

In this sample, this clonotype turned up many times. The V call is TRBV19, the J call TRBJ1-5, with 10 nucleotides matching TRBD1. CDR1 LNHDA and CDR2 SQIVND come from the germline V gene (reference sequence). V trimming: 5 bases; J trimming: 4 bases; junction bases outside the gene matches: 11. The CDR3 consists of 17 residues. The chain's CDR3 is CASSPGTGVGYNQPQHF. Written as DNA, the CDR3 is TGTGCCAGTAGTCCCGGGACAGGGGTAGGGTATAATCAGCCCCAGCATTTT.